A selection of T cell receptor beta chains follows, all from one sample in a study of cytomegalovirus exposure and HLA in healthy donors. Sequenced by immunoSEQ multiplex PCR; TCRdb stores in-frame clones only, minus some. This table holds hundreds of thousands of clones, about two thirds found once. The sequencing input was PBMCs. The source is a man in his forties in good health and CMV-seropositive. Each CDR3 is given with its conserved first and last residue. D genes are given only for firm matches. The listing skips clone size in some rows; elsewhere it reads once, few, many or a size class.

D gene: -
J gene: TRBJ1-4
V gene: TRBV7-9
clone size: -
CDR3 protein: CASSEGRGTNEKLFF
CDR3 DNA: TGTGCCAGCAGCGAAGGACGGGGAACTAATGAAAAACTGTTTTTT

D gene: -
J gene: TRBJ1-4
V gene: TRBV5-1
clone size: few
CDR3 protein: CASSPSGGTNEKLFF
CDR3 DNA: TGCGCCAGCAGCCCTTCTGGGGGGACTAATGAAAAACTGTTTTTT

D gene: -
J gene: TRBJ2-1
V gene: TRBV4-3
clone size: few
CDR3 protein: CASSQEGASHNEQFF
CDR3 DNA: TGCGCCAGCAGCCAAGAGGGGGCTAGTCACAATGAGCAGTTCTTC

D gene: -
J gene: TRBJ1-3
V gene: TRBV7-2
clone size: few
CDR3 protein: CASSSTREDTIYF
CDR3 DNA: TGTGCCAGCAGCTCGACACGGGAGGACACCATATATTTT

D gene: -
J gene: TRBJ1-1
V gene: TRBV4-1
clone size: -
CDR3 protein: CASSQGGQRGTEAFF
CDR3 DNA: TGCGCCAGCAGCCAAGGAGGACAGCGGGGGACTGAAGCTTTCTTT

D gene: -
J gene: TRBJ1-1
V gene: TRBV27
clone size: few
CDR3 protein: CASSPKTGSRAFF
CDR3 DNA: TGTGCCAGCAGTCCCAAGACAGGATCAAGGGCTTTCTTT

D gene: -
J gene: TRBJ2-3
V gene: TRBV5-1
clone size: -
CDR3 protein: CASNLSADTQYF
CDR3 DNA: TGCGCCAGCAACTTGTCTGCAGATACGCAGTATTTT

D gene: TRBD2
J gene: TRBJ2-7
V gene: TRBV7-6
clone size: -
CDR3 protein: CASSLEASGGLSSYEQYF
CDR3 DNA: TGTGCCAGCAGCTTAGAAGCTAGCGGGGGGTTGAGCTCCTACGAGCAGTACTTC

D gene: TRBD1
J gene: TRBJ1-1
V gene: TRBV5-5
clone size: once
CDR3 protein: CASSLVGQGAGTEAFF
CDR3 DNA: TGTGCCAGCAGCTTGGTGGGACAGGGGGCAGGTACTGAAGCTTTCTTT

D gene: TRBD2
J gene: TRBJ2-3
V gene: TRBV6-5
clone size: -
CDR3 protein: CASSSPRGSTDTQYF
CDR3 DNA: TGTGCCAGCAGTTCTCCGCGGGGGAGCACAGATACGCAGTATTTT

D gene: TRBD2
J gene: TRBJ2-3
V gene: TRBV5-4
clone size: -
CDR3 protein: CASSTGGAGGTLSTDTQYF
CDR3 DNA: TGTGCCAGCAGCACGGGGGGAGCGGGGGGTACCCTGAGCACAGATACGCAGTATTTT

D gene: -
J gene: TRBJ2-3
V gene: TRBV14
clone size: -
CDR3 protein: CASSQDGRSTDTQYF
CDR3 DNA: TGTGCCAGCAGCCAAGATGGGAGGAGCACAGATACGCAGTATTTT

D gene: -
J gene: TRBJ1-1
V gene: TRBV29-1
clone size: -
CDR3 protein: CSVSFLDRNTEAFF
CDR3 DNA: TGCAGCGTCTCCTTCCTTGACAGGAACACTGAAGCTTTCTTT

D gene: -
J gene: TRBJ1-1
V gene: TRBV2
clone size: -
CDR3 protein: CASSSTRNTEAFF
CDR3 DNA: TGTGCCAGCAGTAGTACCAGGAACACTGAAGCTTTCTTT

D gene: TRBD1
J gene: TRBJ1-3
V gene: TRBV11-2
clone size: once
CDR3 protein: CASSPYRQGQSGNTIYF
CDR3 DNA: TGTGCCAGCAGCCCTTACCGACAGGGGCAGTCTGGAAACACCATATATTTT

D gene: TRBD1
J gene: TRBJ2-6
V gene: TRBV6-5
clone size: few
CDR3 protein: CASSYRGQSGANVLTF
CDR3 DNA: TGTGCCAGCAGTTACCGGGGACAGAGTGGGGCCAACGTCCTGACTTTC

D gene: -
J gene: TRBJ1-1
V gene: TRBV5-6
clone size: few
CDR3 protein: CASSRGPQTPTEAFF
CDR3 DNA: TGTGCCAGCAGCAGGGGTCCCCAAACCCCCACTGAAGCTTTCTTT

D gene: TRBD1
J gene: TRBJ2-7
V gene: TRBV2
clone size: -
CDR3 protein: CASSPTGGQSEQYF
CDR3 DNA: TGTGCCAGCAGTCCGACAGGGGGCCAGAGCGAGCAGTACTTC

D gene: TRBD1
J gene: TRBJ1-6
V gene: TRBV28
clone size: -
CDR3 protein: CASSETGNLNSPLHF
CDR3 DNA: TGTGCCAGCAGTGAGACAGGGAACCTCAATTCACCCCTCCACTTT

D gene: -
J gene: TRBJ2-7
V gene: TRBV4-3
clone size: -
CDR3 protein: CASSQDRGGLYEQYF
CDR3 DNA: TGCGCCAGCAGCCAAGATAGGGGGGGCCTCTACGAGCAGTACTTC

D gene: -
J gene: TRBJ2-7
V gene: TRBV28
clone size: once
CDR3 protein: CASSFEGTSYEQYF
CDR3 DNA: TGTGCCAGCAGTTTTGAGGGTACCTCATACGAGCAGTACTTC

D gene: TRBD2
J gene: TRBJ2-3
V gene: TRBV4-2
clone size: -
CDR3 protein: CASSQTSGGAFHTQYF
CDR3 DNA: TGTGCCAGCAGCCAGACTAGCGGGGGGGCCTTCCATACGCAGTATTTT

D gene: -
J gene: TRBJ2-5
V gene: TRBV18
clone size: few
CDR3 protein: CASSPGSQETQYF
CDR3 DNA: TGTGCCAGCTCACCAGGCAGCCAAGAGACCCAGTACTTC

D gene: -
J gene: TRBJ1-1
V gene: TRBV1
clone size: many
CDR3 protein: CTSSRDRESGTEAFF
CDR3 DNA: TGCACCAGCAGCCGCGACAGGGAATCGGGCACTGAAGCTTTCTTT

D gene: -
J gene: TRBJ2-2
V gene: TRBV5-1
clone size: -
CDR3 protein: CASSLDSLAGELFF
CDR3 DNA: TGCGCCAGCAGCTTGGACAGCCTGGCCGGGGAGCTGTTTTTT

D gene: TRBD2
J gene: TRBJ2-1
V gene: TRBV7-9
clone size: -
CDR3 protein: CASSFGGANNEQFF
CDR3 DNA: TGTGCCAGCAGCTTCGGGGGGGCGAACAATGAGCAGTTCTTC

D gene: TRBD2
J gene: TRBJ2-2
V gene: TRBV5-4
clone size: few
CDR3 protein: CASSRNTGRHNTGELFF
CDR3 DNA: TGTGCCAGCAGCCGAAACACCGGGAGGCATAACACCGGGGAGCTGTTTTTT

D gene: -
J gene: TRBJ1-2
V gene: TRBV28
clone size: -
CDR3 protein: CASRPTSVWGYTF
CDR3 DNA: TGTGCCAGCAGGCCTACGTCTGTCTGGGGCTACACCTTC

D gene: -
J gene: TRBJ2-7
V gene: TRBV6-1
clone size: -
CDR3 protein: CASSSSHPYEQYF
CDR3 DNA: TGTGCCAGCAGTTCCTCACACCCCTACGAGCAGTACTTC

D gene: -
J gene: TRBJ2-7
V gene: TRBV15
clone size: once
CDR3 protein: CATSRSREAYEQYF
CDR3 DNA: TGTGCCACCAGCAGATCAAGAGAGGCCTACGAGCAGTACTTC

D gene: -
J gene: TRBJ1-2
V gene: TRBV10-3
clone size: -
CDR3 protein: CAISERGGASNYGYTF
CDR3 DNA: TGTGCCATCAGTGAAAGGGGGGGAGCCTCTAACTATGGCTACACCTTC

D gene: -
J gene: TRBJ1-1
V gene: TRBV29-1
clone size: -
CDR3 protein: CSVEGQLAFF
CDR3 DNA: TGCAGCGTTGAAGGGCAGTTAGCTTTCTTT

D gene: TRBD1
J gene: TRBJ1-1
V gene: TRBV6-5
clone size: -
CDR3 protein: CASTRQGAYTEAFF
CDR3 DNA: TGTGCCAGCACCAGACAGGGGGCATACACTGAAGCTTTCTTT

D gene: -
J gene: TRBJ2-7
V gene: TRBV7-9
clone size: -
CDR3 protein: CASSSDEQYF
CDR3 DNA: TGTGCCAGCAGCTCGGACGAGCAGTACTTC

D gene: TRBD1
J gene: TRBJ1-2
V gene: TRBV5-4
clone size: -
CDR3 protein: CASSLAGTAYGYTF
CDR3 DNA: TGTGCCAGCAGCTTGGCCGGGACAGCCTATGGCTACACCTTC

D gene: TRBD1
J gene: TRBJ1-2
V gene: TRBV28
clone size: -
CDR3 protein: CASSDAGTGSPWGYGYTF
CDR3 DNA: TGTGCCAGCAGTGACGCCGGGACAGGCTCGCCGTGGGGCTATGGCTACACCTTC

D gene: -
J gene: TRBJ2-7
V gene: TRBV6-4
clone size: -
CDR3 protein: CASRWEQAREQYF
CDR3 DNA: TGTGCCAGCCGGTGGGAGCAGGCGCGCGAGCAGTACTTC

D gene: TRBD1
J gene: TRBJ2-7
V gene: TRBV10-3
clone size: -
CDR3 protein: CAISWTGSSYEQYF
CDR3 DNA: TGTGCCATCAGTTGGACAGGGAGCTCCTACGAGCAGTACTTC

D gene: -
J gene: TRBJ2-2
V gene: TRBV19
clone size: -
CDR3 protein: CASSIEGRQVSGELFF
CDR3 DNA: TGTGCCAGTAGTATAGAGGGGAGACAGGTCTCCGGGGAGCTGTTTTTT

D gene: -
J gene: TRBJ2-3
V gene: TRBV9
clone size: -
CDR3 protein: CASSVGSGRLLTDTQYF
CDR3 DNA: TGTGCCAGCAGCGTTGGGAGCGGGCGGCTACTCACAGATACGCAGTATTTT

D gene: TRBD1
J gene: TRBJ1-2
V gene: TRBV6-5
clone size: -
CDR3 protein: CASTRLGTGNYGYTF
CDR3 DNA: TGTGCCAGCACCCGACTAGGGACAGGGAACTATGGCTACACCTTC

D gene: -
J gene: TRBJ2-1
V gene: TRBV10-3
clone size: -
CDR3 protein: CAISPGPLGRNEQFF
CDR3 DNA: TGTGCCATCAGCCCCGGGCCCCTTGGGAGGAATGAGCAGTTCTTC

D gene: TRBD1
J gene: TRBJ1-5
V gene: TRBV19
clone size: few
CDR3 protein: CASSKTGADYSNQPQHF
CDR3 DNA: TGTGCCAGTAGCAAGACAGGGGCCGATTATAGCAATCAGCCCCAGCATTTT

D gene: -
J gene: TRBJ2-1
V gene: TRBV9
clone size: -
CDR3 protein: CASSPVGDATGWNEQFF
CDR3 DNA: TGTGCCAGCAGCCCCGTAGGAGACGCAACGGGTTGGAATGAGCAGTTCTTC

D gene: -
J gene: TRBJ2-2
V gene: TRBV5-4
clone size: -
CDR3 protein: CASSSASSDTGELFF
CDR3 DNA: TGTGCCAGCAGCTCCGCCTCTAGCGACACCGGGGAGCTGTTTTTT

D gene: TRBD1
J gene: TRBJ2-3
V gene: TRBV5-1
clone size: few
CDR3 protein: CASSPGGGMTDTQYF
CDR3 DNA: TGCGCCAGCAGTCCAGGGGGCGGAATGACAGATACGCAGTATTTT

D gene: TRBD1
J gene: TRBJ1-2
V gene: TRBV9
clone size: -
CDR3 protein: CASSPRTGTNYGYTF
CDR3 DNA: TGTGCCAGCAGCCCGCGGACAGGGACTAACTATGGCTACACCTTC

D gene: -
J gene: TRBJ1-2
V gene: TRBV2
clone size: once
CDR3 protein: CASRRDLLNYGYTF
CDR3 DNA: TGTGCCAGCAGGCGGGACTTACTGAACTATGGCTACACCTTC

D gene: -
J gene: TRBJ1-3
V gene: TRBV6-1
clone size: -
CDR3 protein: CASSVGSSSGNTIYF
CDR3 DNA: TGTGCCAGCAGTGTAGGGAGCAGCTCTGGAAACACCATATATTTT

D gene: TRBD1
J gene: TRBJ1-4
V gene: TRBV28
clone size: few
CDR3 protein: CASRGPGQLNEKLFF
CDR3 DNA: TGTGCCAGCAGGGGGCCGGGACAGTTAAATGAAAAACTGTTTTTT

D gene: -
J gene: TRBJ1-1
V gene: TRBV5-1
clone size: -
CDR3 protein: CASSPPTDPNTEAFF
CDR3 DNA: TGCGCCAGCAGCCCCCCTACAGACCCGAACACTGAAGCTTTCTTT

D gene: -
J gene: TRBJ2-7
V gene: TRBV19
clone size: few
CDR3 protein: CASSGRTYRDYEQYF
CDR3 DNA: TGTGCCAGTAGTGGGAGGACTTATCGAGACTACGAGCAGTACTTC

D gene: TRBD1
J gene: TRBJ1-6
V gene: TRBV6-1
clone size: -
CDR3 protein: CASSEILGQYNSPLHF
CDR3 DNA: TGTGCCAGCAGTGAAATCTTGGGACAGTATAATTCACCCCTCCACTTT